This TCR beta chain was recovered during a study of shared clonotypes between healthy human individuals. Germline-derived CDR1 and CDR2 are SEHNR and FQNEAQ (reference sequence). The CDR3 length is 15 residues. V lost 1 base to trimming and J lost 6 bases, with 13 bases between them. Sequencing was performed with immunoSEQ multiplex PCR; in TCRdb, only in-frame clones are kept and a portion is missing. Of approximately 470,000 clones listed, roughly 80% were seen once; the top ten hold about 12%. The specimen sequenced was PBMCs. The sequence derives from a woman in her thirties or forties in good health. Some clones in this sample may be carry-over from other donors' samples. V gene TRBV7-9 combines with J gene TRBJ2-1; the D is unclear. CDR3 DNA sequence: TGTGCCAGCAGCTTAGAGAGAGTTTGGGTCAATGAGCAGTTCTTC. Amino acid sequence: CASSLERVWVNEQFF.